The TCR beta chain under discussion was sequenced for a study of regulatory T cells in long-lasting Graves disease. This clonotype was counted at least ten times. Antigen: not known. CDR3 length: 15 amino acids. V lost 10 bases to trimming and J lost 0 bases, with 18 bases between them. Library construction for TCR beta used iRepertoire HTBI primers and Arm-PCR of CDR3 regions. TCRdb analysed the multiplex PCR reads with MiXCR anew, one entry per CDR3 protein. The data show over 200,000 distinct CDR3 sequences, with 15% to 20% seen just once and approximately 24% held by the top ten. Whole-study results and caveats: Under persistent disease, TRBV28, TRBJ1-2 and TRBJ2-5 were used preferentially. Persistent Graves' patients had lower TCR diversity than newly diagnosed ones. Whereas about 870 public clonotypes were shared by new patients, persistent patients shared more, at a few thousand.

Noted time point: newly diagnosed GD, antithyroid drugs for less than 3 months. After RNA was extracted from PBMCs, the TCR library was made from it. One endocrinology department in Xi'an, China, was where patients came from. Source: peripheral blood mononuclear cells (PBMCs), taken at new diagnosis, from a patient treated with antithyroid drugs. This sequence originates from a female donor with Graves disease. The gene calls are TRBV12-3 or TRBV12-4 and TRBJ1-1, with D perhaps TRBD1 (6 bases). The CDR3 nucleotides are TGTGCCACCAACGGGGGGGGCTACATGAACACTGAAGCTTTCTTT. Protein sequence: CATNGGGYMNTEAFF.